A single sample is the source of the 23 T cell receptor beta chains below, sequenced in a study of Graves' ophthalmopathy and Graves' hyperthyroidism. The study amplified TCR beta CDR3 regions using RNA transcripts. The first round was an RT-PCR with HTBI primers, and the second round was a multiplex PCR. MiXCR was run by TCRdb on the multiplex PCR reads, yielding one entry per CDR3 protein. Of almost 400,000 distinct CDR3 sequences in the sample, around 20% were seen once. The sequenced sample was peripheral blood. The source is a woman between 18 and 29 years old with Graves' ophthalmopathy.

The CDR3 loop reads CASSQRFTAGGNTGELFF. CDR3 nucleotides: TGTGCCAGCAGCCAACGGTTTACTGCGGGAGGGAACACCGGGGAGCTGTTTTTT. V is TRBV4-2 and J is TRBJ2-2, with 8 bases identical to TRBD2. The J segment lost 1 base and the V segment lost 2 bases, leaving 9 bases of the junction unmatched. This CDR3 has 18 residues. CDR1 LGHNA and CDR2 YNFKEQ come from the germline V gene.

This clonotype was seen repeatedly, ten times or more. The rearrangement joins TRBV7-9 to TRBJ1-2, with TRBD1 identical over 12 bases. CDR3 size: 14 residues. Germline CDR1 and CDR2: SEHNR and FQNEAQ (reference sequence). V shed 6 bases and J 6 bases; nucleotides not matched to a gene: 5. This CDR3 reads CASRRGQGADGYTF. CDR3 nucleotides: TGTGCCAGCAGGAGGGGACAGGGGGCTGATGGCTACACCTTC.

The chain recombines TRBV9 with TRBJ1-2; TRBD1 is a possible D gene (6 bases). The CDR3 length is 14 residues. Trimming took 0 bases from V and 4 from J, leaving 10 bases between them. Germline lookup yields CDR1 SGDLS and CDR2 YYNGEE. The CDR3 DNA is TGTGCCAGCAGCGTAGGGACAGTTTCCTATGGCTACACCTTC. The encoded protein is CASSVGTVSYGYTF.

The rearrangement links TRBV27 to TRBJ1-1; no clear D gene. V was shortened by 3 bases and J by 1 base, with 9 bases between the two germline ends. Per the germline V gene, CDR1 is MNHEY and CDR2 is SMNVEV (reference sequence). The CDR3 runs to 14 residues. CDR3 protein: CASSFGPPNTEAFF. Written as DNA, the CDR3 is TGTGCCAGCAGTTTTGGGCCGCCGAACACTGAAGCTTTCTTT.

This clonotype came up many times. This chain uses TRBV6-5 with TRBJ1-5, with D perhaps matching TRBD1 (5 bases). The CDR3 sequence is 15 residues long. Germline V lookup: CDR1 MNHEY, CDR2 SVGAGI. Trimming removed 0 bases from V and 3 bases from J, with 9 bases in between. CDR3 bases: TGTGCCAGCAGTTACTCGAAGGGGCTCAATCAGCCCCAGCATTTT. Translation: CASSYSKGLNQPQHF.

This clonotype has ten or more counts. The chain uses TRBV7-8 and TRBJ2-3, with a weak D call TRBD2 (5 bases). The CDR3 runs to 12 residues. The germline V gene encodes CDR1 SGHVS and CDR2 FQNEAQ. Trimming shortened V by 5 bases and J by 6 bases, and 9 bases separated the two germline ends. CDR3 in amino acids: CASSLSVDTQYF. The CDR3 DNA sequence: TGTGCCAGCAGCCTTAGCGTCGATACGCAGTATTTT.

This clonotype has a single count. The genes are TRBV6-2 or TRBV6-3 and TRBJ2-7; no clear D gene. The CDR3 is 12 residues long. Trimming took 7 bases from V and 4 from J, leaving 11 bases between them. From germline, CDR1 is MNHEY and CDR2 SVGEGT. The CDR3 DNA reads TGTGCCAGCACCAGTCAAGGATACGAGCAGTACTTC. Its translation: CASTSQGYEQYF.

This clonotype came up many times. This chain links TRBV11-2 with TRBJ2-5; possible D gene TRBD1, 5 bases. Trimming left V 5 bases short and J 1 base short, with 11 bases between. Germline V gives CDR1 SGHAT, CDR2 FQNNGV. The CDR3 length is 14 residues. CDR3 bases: TGTGCCAGCAGCCCCAGACAGACCCAAGAGACCCAGTACTTC. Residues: CASSPRQTQETQYF.

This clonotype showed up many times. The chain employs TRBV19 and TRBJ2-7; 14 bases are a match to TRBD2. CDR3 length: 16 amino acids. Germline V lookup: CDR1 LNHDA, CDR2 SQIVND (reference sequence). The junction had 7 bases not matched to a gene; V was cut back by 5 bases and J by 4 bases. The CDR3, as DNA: TGTGCCAGTAGTTTGGGACTAGCGGGAGATTTTTACGAGCAGTACTTC. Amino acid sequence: CASSLGLAGDFYEQYF.

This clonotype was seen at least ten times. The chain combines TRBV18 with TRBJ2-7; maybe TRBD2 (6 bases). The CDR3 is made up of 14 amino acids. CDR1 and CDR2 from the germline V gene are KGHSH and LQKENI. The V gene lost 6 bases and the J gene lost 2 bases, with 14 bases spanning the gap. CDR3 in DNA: TGTGCCAGCTCCCCGCCCGGCGGGGCCTACGAGCAGTACTTC. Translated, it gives CASSPPGGAYEQYF.

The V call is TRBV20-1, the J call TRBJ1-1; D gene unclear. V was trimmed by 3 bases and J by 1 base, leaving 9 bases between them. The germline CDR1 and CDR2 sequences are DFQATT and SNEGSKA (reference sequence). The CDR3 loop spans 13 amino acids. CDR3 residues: CSASKQQNTEAFF. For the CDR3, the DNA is TGCAGTGCTAGCAAACAGCAGAACACTGAAGCTTTCTTT.

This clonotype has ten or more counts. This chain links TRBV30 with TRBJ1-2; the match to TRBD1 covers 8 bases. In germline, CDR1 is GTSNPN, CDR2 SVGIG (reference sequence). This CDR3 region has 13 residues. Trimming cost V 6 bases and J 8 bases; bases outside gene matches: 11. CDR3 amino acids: CACLRGGQGGYTF. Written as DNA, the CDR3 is TGTGCCTGTCTAAGGGGCGGACAGGGCGGCTACACCTTC.

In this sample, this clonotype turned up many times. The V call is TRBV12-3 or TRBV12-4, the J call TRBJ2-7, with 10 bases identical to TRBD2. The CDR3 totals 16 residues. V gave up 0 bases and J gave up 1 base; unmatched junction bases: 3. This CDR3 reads CASSLASGRASYEQYF. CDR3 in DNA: TGTGCCAGCAGTTTAGCGAGCGGGAGGGCATCCTACGAGCAGTACTTC.

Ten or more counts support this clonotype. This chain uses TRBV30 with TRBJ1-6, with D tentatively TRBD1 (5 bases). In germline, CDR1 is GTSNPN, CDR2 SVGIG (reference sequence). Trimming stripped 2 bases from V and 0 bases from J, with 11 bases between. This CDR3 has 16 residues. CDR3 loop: CAWSYRQSSYNSPLHF. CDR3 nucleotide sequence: TGTGCCTGGAGTTATCGACAGTCCTCCTATAATTCACCCCTCCACTTT.

This CDR3 reads CASSSGLMNQPQHF. In DNA form, the CDR3 reads TGTGCCAGCAGCTCCGGACTGATGAATCAGCCCCAGCATTTT. V gene TRBV7-8 combines with J gene TRBJ1-5; D call uncertain. From germline, CDR1 is SGHVS and CDR2 FQNEAQ. V was clipped by 4 bases and J by 4 bases, with 11 bases between them. CDR3 length: 14 amino acids.

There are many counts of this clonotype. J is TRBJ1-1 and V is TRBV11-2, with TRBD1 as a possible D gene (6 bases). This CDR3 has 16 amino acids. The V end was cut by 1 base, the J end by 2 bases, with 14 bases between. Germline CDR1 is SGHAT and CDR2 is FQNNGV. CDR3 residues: CASSLVGTQPNTEAFF. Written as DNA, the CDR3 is TGTGCCAGCAGCTTAGTTGGGACACAACCTAACACTGAAGCTTTCTTT.

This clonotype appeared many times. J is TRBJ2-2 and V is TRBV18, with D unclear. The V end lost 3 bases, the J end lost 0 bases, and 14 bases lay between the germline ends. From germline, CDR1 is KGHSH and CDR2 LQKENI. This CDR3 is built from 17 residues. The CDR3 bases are TGTGCCAGCTCACCCCCGCGGCAAGCCCCGAACACCGGGGAGCTGTTTTTT. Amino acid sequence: CASSPPRQAPNTGELFF.

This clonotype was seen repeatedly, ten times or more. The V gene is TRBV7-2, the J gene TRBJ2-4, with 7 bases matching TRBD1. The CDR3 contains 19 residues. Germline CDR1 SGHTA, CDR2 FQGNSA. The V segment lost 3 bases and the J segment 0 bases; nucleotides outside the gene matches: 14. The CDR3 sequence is CASSFPFTPGQSAKNIQYF. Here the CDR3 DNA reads TGTGCCAGCAGCTTCCCCTTCACACCGGGACAGTCAGCCAAAAACATTCAGTACTTC.

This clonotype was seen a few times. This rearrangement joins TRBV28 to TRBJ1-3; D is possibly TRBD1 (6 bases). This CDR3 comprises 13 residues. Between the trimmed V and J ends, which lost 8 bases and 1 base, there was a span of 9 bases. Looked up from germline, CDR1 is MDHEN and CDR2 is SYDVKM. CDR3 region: CASDTGSGNTIYF. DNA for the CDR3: TGTGCCAGCGACACAGGGTCTGGAAACACCATATATTTT.

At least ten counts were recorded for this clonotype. This CDR3 reads CASRTGGEYTEAFF. DNA for the CDR3: TGTGCCAGCAGGACAGGGGGAGAGTACACTGAAGCTTTCTTT. This sequence joins TRBV6-5 and TRBJ1-1, with 9 bases aligning to TRBD1. Germline V gene lookup returns CDR1 MNHEY and CDR2 SVGAGI. This CDR3 spans 14 amino acids. The V gene end was trimmed by 6 bases and the J gene end by 3 bases; junction bases not matched to a gene: 5.

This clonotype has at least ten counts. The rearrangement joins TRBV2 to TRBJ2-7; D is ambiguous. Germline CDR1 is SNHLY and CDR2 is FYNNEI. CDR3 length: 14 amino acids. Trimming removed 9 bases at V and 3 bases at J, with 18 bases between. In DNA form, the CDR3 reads TGTGCCAGTTCGGTAGGCCCTCTGGGCTACGAGCAGTACTTC. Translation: CASSVGPLGYEQYF.

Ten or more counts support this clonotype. This CDR3 is CASSLGWRTGSDTGELFF. The CDR3 region has the DNA TGTGCCAGCAGCTTAGGGTGGAGGACAGGGAGCGACACCGGGGAGCTGTTTTTT. The rearrangement uses TRBV11-2 and TRBJ2-2; 8 bases agree with TRBD1. Looked up from germline, CDR1 is SGHAT and CDR2 is FQNNGV. This CDR3 has 18 residues. The V gene end was trimmed by 1 base and the J gene end by 3 bases; junction bases not matched to a gene: 10.

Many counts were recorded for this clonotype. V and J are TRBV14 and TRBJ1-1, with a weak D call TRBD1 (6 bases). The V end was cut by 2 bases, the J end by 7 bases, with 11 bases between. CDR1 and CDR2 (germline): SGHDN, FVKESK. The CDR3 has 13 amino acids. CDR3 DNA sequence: TGTGCCAGCAGCCAAAGAATACAGGGTGAAGCTTTCTTT. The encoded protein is CASSQRIQGEAFF.